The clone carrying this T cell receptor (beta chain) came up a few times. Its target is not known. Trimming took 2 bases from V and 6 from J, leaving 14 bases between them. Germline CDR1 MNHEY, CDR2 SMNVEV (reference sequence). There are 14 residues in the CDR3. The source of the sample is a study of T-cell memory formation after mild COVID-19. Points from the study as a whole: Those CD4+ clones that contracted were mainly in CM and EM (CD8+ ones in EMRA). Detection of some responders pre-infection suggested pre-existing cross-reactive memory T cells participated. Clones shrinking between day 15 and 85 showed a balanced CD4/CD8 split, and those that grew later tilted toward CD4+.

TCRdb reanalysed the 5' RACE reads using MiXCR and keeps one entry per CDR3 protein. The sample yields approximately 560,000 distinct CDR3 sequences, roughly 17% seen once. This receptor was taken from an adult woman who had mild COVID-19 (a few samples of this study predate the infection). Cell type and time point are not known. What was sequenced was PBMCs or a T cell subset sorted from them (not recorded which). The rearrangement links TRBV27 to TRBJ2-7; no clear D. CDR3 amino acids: CASSLQEKVGEQYF. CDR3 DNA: TGTGCCAGCAGTTTACAGGAAAAAGTCGGCGAGCAGTACTTC.